The 29 T cell receptor beta chains presented below share a single source sample, sequenced in a study of T cells in narcolepsy. TCRdb's table, derived via immunoSEQ multiplex PCR, lists solely in-frame clones and lacks some. The data show fewer than 40,000 clones, more than 75% seen once. Sequenced: CD45RA- memory CD4+ T cells from PBMCs. The receptors shown here come from a human donor with narcolepsy.

This clone was seen just once. The chain carries TRBV9 and TRBJ2-3; D perhaps matches TRBD1 (6 bases). The V gene's germline CDR1 is SGDLS and CDR2 YYNGEE. V was clipped by 7 bases and J by 5 bases, with 23 bases between them. CDR3 size: 16 residues. The CDR3 nucleotides read TGTGCCAGCTCATTTCAGGGGCGGAGAGGTTTAGATACGCAGTATTTT. Translation: CASSFQGRRGLDTQYF.

This chain joins TRBV6-1 and TRBJ1-2; D is possibly TRBD1 (6 bases). Looked up from germline, CDR1 is MNHNS and CDR2 is SASEGT. The CDR3 consists of 12 residues. The V and J ends lost 7 bases and 8 bases respectively, with 14 bases between them. The DNA of the CDR3 is TGTGCCAGCACCACAGGGAATCGGGGCTACACCTTC. Protein: CASTTGNRGYTF.

The chain joins TRBV19 to TRBJ1-2, with 7 bases aligning to TRBD1. Trimming at V came to 6 bases and at J to 5 bases, leaving 9 bases not matched to a gene. The CDR3 runs 14 residues. Germline CDR1 reads LNHDA; CDR2 reads SQIVND (reference sequence). CDR3 nucleotides: TGTGCCAGTAGCGCCGGGACAGCACCGTATGGCTACACCTTC. Encoded protein: CASSAGTAPYGYTF.

This chain connects TRBV27 to TRBJ1-2; no clear D. Germline V CDR1 and CDR2: MNHEY, SMNVEV (reference sequence). The CDR3 has 12 amino acids. Trimming left V 0 bases short and J 6 bases short, with 5 bases between. The CDR3 here is CASSLSGDGYTF. The CDR3 DNA reads as TGTGCCAGCAGTTTATCTGGGGATGGCTACACCTTC.

The chain employs TRBV4-3 and TRBJ1-4; D is perhaps TRBD1 (5 bases). Germline V CDR1 and CDR2: LGHNA, YSLEER. Trimming cost V 4 bases and J 0 bases, with 15 bases left between them. This CDR3 has 17 residues. The CDR3 is CASSPWDGSPTNEKLFF. CDR3 nucleotides: TGCGCCAGCAGCCCTTGGGACGGAAGTCCAACTAATGAAAAACTGTTTTTT.

The V call is TRBV18, the J call TRBJ1-6; D remains ambiguous. CDR3 length: 16 amino acids. Germline V gene sequence: CDR1 KGHSH, CDR2 LQKENI. V was shortened by 2 bases and J by 5 bases, with 13 bases between the two germline ends. This chain's CDR3 is CASSPFSRVDNSPLHF. For the CDR3, the DNA is TGTGCCAGCTCACCATTTAGTAGGGTAGATAATTCACCCCTCCACTTT.

J is TRBJ2-3 and V is TRBV6-5, with D possibly TRBD2 on 5 matching bases. The CDR3 has 14 amino acids. In germline, CDR1 is MNHEY, CDR2 SVGAGI. Trimming took off 5 bases at V and 1 base at J, with 10 bases between the two ends. CDR3 coding DNA: TGTGCCAGCAGTCCCGGACTTCGCACAGATACGCAGTATTTT. This gives the protein CASSPGLRTDTQYF.

The chain combines TRBV28 with TRBJ1-5; 12 nucleotides align to TRBD1. The CDR3 totals 17 residues. The V gene's germline CDR1 is MDHEN and CDR2 SYDVKM. V lost 4 bases, J lost 0 bases, and 4 bases stayed unmatched. This CDR3 reads CASSWGQGADSNQPQHF. In DNA form, the CDR3 reads TGTGCCAGCAGTTGGGGACAGGGGGCGGATAGCAATCAGCCCCAGCATTTT.

The chain employs TRBV11-2 and TRBJ1-1; possible D gene TRBD1, 5 bases. CDR1 is SGHAT and CDR2 is FQNNGV in the germline V gene. The length of the CDR3 is 14 residues. With 1 base removed from V and 3 bases from J, the gap between germline ends came to 9 bases. The CDR3 DNA is TGTGCCAGCAGCTTAGGACAGTTTCACACTGAAGCTTTCTTT. It encodes CASSLGQFHTEAFF.

V and J are TRBV11-3 and TRBJ2-5, with TRBD2 matching over 8 bases. The junction had 6 bases not matched to a gene; V was cut back by 4 bases and J by 2 bases. This CDR3 has 15 residues. CDR1 SGHNT and CDR2 YENEEA come from the germline V gene. The CDR3 region is CASSSGTRKQETQYF. Here the CDR3 DNA reads TGTGCCAGCAGCTCCGGGACTAGGAAACAAGAGACCCAGTACTTC.

This chain joins TRBV4-2 and TRBJ2-6, with D tentatively TRBD1 or TRBD2 (5 bases each). The CDR3 is made up of 19 amino acids. V dropped 0 bases and J dropped 0 bases, with 15 bases sitting between them. The germline CDR1 and CDR2 sequences are LGHNA and YNFKEQ. The DNA for the CDR3 is TGTGCCAGCAGCCAAGATAACCGGGACGGATACTCTGGGGCCAACGTCCTGACTTTC. Its translation is CASSQDNRDGYSGANVLTF.

The rearrangement links TRBV6-5 to TRBJ1-2; no firm D call. Trimming left V 2 bases short and J 4 bases short, with 11 bases between. CDR1 and CDR2 from the germline V gene are MNHEY and SVGAGI. The CDR3 is made up of 14 amino acids. As DNA, the CDR3 is TGTGCCAGCAGTTACAGGAGTTTGGGCTATGGCTACACCTTC. As protein: CASSYRSLGYGYTF.

The V call is TRBV2, the J call TRBJ1-3; weak D call: TRBD1 (6 bases). From germline, CDR1 is SNHLY and CDR2 FYNNEI. Trimming cost V 4 bases and J 4 bases, with 11 bases left between them. This CDR3 region has 14 residues. CDR3 sequence reads: CASSVQGRGNTIYF. CDR3 DNA sequence: TGTGCCAGCAGTGTTCAGGGGCGGGGAAACACCATATATTTT. The variable domain in full, with the rest retrieved from reference TRBV2 and TRBJ1-3, is EPEVTQTPSHQVTQMGQEVILRCVPISNHLYFYWYRQILGQKVEFLVSFYNNEISEKSEIFDDQFSVERPDGSNFTLKIRSTKLEDSAMYFCASSVQGRGNTIYFGEGSWLTVV.

The sample holds one count of this clone. The chain has TRBV2 and TRBJ1-1; D remains unclear. The CDR3 has 13 amino acids. Germline CDR1 and CDR2: SNHLY and FYNNEI. V was shortened by 6 bases and J by 0 bases, with 8 bases between the two germline ends. CDR3 amino acids: CASSVDLNTEAFF. CDR3 coding DNA: TGTGCCAGCAGCGTGGACTTGAACACTGAAGCTTTCTTT. Full variable domain (outside the CDR3, taken from reference TRBV2 and TRBJ1-1): EPEVTQTPSHQVTQMGQEVILRCVPISNHLYFYWYRQILGQKVEFLVSFYNNEISEKSEIFDDQFSVERPDGSNFTLKIRSTKLEDSAMYFCASSVDLNTEAFFGQGTRLTVV.

The gene calls are TRBV13 and TRBJ1-6; D not resolved. This CDR3 is built from 15 residues. Trimming took 1 base from V and 8 from J, leaving 12 bases between them. Per the germline V gene, CDR1 is PRHDT and CDR2 is FYEKMQ (reference sequence). The CDR3 bases are TGTGCCAGCAGCTTAGCGGCAGGTCGGGATTCACCCCTCCACTTT. Amino acid sequence: CASSLAAGRDSPLHF.

V and J are TRBV7-9 and TRBJ2-3; D not resolved. The CDR3 extends over 15 amino acids. V was cut by 1 base and J by 3 bases, with 11 bases left in between. Per germline, CDR1 SEHNR and CDR2 FQNEAQ (reference sequence). CDR3 region: CASSLGVAWTDTQYF. The CDR3 bases are TGTGCCAGCAGCTTAGGGGTAGCTTGGACAGATACGCAGTATTTT.

The chain has TRBV29-1 and TRBJ1-1; TRBD1 matches 7 bases. The length of the CDR3 is 13 residues. The germline gives CDR1 SQVTM, CDR2 ANQGSEA. V dropped 2 bases and J dropped 5; count of bases not matched to a gene: 5. The CDR3 region has the DNA TGCAGCGTTGAAAGGGGGCATGGAACTGAAGCTTTCTTT. Amino acids: CSVERGHGTEAFF.

This chain joins TRBV27 and TRBJ2-3; D ambiguous. Germline CDR1 MNHEY, CDR2 SMNVEV (reference sequence). The CDR3 is 13 amino acids. V was cut by 5 bases and J by 7 bases, with 13 bases left in between. CDR3 coding DNA: TGTGCCAGCAGTATCGACCATGCCTATACGCAGTATTTT. This codes for CASSIDHAYTQYF.

To note about this clone: Other DNA variants within this sample encode the same CDR3. The rearrangement joins TRBV19 to TRBJ2-5; 8 positions agree with TRBD2. Trimming at V came to 3 bases and at J to 5 bases, leaving 8 bases not matched to a gene. In germline, CDR1 is LNHDA, CDR2 SQIVND (reference sequence). There are 15 residues in the CDR3. The CDR3 region has the DNA TGTGCCAGTAGTATGGCCAGGGGCGGGGGGGAGACCCAGTACTTC. Translation gives CASSMARGGGETQYF.

This sequence joins TRBV19 and TRBJ2-1, with 9 nucleotides matching TRBD2. The V and J ends lost 2 bases and 4 bases, in that order; junction bases with no gene match: 3. The CDR3 contains 15 residues. The germline V gene encodes CDR1 LNHDA and CDR2 SQIVND (reference sequence). The CDR3 here is CASSIWREGYNEQFF. CDR3 bases: TGTGCCAGTAGTATATGGCGGGAGGGTTACAATGAGCAGTTCTTC.

This clone has a handful of counts. V and J are TRBV6-5 and TRBJ2-5; 9 positions match TRBD1. Germline V gene sequence: CDR1 MNHEY, CDR2 SVGAGI. V dropped 6 bases and J dropped 0; count of bases not matched to a gene: 5. The CDR3 is made up of 15 amino acids. The CDR3 coding sequence is TGTGCCAGCAGCCGGGACAGGGCTTACCAAGAGACCCAGTACTTC. This gives the protein CASSRDRAYQETQYF.

CDR3 sequence: CASSLTQLSSYEQYF. CDR3 bases: TGTGCCAGCAGCTTAACGCAGTTGTCCTCCTACGAGCAGTACTTC. The chain links TRBV5-6 to TRBJ2-7; no clear D. CDR1 is SGHDT and CDR2 is YYEEEE in the germline V gene. This CDR3 comprises 15 residues. Trimming removed 2 bases from V and 0 bases from J, with 12 bases in between.

Details on this clone: Since no conserved phenylalanine or tryptophan closes the CDR3, a read error is the likely cause. This chain links TRBV15 with TRBJ1-2; 7 bases match TRBD1. Germline-derived CDR1 and CDR2 are LNHNV and YYDKDF (reference sequence). The ends lost 0 bases at V and 11 bases at J; junction bases unmatched: 9. This CDR3 spans 14 amino acids. The CDR3 region is CATSRERQGDLYTL. The CDR3 DNA reads TGTGCCACCAGCAGAGAGCGCCAGGGGGACTTGTACACCCTC.

V gene TRBV29-1 combines with J gene TRBJ1-5, with a weak D call TRBD1 (5 bases). Germline assignment: CDR1 SQVTM and CDR2 ANQGSEA. The CDR3 runs to 13 residues. V was pared by 4 bases and J by 6 bases, with 13 bases between. The CDR3 region is CSVGPEGSQPQHF. The CDR3 DNA reads TGCAGCGTTGGGCCAGAGGGGAGTCAGCCCCAGCATTTT. The full variable domain, with the rest looked up from reference TRBV29-1 and TRBJ1-5, is SAVISQKPSRDICQRGTSLTIQCQVDSQVTMMFWYRQQPGQSLTLIATANQGSEATYESGFVIDKFPISRPNLTFSTLTVSNMSPEDSSIYLCSVGPEGSQPQHFGDGTRLSIL.

In this sample, this clone turned up once. V is TRBV6-4 and J is TRBJ1-1, with D possibly matching TRBD1 (6 bases). Germline V gene lookup returns CDR1 MRHNA and CDR2 SNTAGT. This CDR3 region has 15 residues. The V and J ends lost 4 bases and 0 bases respectively, with 12 bases between them. CDR3 sequence: CASSAPDSMNTEAFF. The CDR3 bases are TGTGCCAGCAGTGCCCCGGACAGTATGAACACTGAAGCTTTCTTT.

This sequence joins TRBV28 and TRBJ2-5; D is undetermined. This CDR3 is 11 amino acids long. V lost 6 bases and J lost 3, with 5 bases in between. Germline CDR1 and CDR2: MDHEN and SYDVKM. CDR3 in amino acids: CASSLKETQYF. As DNA, the CDR3 is TGTGCCAGCAGCTTAAAAGAGACCCAGTACTTC.

This chain joins TRBV7-9 and TRBJ2-7; D gene ambiguous. V was pared by 5 bases and J by 5 bases, with 7 bases between. The germline gives CDR1 SEHNR, CDR2 FQNEAQ (reference sequence). The CDR3 runs 11 residues. The CDR3 loop reads CASSPVDEQYF. In nucleotides, the CDR3 is TGTGCCAGCAGCCCGGTTGACGAGCAGTACTTC.

The chain recombines TRBV11-2 with TRBJ2-3; D perhaps matches TRBD2 (6 bases). V gave up 5 bases and J gave up 7 bases, with 10 bases separating them. Germline V gene sequence: CDR1 SGHAT, CDR2 FQNNGV. The CDR3 contains 12 residues. The CDR3 here is CASSPGLNTQYF. CDR3 in DNA: TGTGCCAGCAGCCCGGGACTTAATACGCAGTATTTT.

This clone appeared a single time. The chain uses TRBV7-6 and TRBJ2-2; 11 nucleotides match TRBD2. This CDR3 is built from 15 residues. The germline CDR1 and CDR2 sequences are SGHVS and FNYEAQ. The V segment lost 5 bases and the J segment 4 bases; nucleotides outside the gene matches: 3. The CDR3 DNA is TGTGCCAGCAGCGGTAGCGGGAGGGGCACCGGGGAGCTGTTTTTT. Its protein product is CASSGSGRGTGELFF.